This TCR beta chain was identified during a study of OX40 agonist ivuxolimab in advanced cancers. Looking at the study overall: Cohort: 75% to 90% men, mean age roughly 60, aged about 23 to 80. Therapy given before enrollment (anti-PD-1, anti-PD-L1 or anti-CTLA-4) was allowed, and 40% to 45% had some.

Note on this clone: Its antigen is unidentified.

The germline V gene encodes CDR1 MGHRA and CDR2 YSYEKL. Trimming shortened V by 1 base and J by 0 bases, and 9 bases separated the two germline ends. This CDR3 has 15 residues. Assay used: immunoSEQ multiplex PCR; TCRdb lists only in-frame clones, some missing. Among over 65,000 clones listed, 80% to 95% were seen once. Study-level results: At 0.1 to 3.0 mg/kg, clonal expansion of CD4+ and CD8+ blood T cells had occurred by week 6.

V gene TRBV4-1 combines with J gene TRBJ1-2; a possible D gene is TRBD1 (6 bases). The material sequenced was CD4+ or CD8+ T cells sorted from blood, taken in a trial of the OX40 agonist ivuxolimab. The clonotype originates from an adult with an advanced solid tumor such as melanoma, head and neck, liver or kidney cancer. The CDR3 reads CASSQAQGTNYGYTF. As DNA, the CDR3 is TGCGCCAGCAGCCAAGCACAGGGAACTAACTATGGCTACACCTTC.